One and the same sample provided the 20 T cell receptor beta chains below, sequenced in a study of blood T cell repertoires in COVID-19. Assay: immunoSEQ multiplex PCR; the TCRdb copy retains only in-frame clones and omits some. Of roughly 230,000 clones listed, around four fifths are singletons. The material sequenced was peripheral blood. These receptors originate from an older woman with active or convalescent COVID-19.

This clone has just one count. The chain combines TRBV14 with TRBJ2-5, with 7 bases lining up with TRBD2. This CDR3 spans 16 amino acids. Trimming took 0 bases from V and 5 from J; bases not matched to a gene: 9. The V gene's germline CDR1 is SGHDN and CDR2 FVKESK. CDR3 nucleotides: TGTGCCAGCAGCCAAGAGTGGGAGGGCCCCCTCGAGACCCAGTACTTC. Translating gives CASSQEWEGPLETQYF. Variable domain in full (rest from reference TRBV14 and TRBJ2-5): EAGVTQFPSHSVIEKGQTVTLRCDPISGHDNLYWYRRVMGKEIKFLLHFVKESKQDESGMPNNRFLAERTGGTYSTLKVQPAELEDSGVYFCASSQEWEGPLETQYFGPGTRLLVL.

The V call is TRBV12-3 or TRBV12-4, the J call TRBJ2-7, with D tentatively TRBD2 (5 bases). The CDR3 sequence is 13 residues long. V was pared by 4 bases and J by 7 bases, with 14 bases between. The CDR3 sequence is CASSSWTGGEQYV. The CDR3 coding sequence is TGTGCCAGCAGTTCCTGGACTGGAGGAGAGCAGTACGTC.

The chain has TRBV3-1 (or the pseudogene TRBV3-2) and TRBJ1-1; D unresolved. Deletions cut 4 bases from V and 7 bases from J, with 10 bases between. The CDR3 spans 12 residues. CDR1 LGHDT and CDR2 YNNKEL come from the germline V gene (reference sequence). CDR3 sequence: CASSLGRLEAFF. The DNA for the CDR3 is TGTGCCAGCAGCCTCGGCAGACTTGAAGCTTTCTTT.

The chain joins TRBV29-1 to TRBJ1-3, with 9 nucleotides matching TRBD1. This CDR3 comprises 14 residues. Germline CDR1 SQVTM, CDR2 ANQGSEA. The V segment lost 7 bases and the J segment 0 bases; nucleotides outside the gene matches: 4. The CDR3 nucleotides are TGCAGCGCCGGACAGGGGCCCTCTGGAAACACCATATATTTT. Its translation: CSAGQGPSGNTIYF.

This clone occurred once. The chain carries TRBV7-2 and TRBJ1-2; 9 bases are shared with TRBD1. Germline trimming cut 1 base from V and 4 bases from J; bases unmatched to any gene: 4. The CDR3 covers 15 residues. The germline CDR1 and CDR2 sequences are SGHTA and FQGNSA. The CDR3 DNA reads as TGTGCCAGCAGCTTAGACAGGGGGCGCGGCTATGGCTACACCTTC. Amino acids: CASSLDRGRGYGYTF.

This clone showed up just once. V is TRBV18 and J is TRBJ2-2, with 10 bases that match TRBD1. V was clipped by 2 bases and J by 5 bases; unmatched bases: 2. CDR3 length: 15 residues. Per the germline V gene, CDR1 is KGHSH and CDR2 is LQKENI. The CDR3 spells CASSPTDRGTGELFF. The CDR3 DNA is TGTGCCAGCTCACCAACGGACAGGGGGACCGGGGAGCTGTTTTTT.

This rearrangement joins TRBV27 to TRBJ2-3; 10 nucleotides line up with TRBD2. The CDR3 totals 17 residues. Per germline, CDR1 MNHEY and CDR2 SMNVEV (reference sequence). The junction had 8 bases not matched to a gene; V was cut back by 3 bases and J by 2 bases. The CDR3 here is CASSFGLAETPTDTQYF. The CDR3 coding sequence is TGTGCCAGCAGTTTTGGACTAGCGGAGACGCCCACAGATACGCAGTATTTT.

The CDR3 reads CSASIDGGRGYGYTF. Written as DNA, the CDR3 is TGCAGTGCTAGTATAGATGGCGGGAGAGGATATGGCTACACCTTC. The chain carries TRBV20-1 and TRBJ1-2; D is ambiguous. V lost 3 bases and J 5 bases, leaving 19 bases between the germline ends. Germline CDR1 DFQATT, CDR2 SNEGSKA (reference sequence). CDR3 size: 15 residues.

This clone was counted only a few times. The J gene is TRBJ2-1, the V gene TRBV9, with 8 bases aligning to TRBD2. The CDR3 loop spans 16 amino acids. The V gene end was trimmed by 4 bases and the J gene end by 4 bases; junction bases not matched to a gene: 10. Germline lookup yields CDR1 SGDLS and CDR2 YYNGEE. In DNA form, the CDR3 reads TGTGCCAGCAGCCCCGAGGCTAGCGGGCCTTACAATGAGCAGTTCTTC. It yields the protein CASSPEASGPYNEQFF.

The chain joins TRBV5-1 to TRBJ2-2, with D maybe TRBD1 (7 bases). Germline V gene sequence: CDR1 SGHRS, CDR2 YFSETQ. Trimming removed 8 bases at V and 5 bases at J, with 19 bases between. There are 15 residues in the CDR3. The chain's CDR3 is CASAPLTGRTGELFF. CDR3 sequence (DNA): TGCGCCAGTGCGCCGTTGACAGGGAGGACCGGGGAGCTGTTTTTT. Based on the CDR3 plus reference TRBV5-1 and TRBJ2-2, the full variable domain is KAGVTQTPRYLIKTRGQQVTLSCSPISGHRSVSWYQQTPGQGLQFLFEYFSETQRNKGNFPGRFSGRQFSNSRSEMNVSTLELGDSALYLCASAPLTGRTGELFFGEGSRLTVL.

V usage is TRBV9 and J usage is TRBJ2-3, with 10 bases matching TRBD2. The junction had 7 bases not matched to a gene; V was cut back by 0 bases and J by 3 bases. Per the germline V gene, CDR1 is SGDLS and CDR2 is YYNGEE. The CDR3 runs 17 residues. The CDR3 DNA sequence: TGTGCCAGCAGCGTAGCGTTAGCGGGGGGATTTACAGATACGCAGTATTTT. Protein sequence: CASSVALAGGFTDTQYF.

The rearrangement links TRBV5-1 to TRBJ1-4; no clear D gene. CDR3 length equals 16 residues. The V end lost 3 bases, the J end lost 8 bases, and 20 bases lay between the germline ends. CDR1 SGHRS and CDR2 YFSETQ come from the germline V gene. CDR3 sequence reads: CASSSSHNIQREKLFF. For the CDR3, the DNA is TGCGCCAGCAGCTCCTCCCACAATATCCAGCGAGAAAAACTGTTTTTT.

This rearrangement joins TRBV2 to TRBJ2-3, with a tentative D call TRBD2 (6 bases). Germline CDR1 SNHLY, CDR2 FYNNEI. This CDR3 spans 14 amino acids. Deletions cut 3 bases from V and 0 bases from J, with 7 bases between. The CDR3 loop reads CASSEGGSTDTQYF. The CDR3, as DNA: TGTGCCAGCAGTGAGGGGGGTAGCACAGATACGCAGTATTTT. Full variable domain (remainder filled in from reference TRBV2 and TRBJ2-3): EPEVTQTPSHQVTQMGQEVILRCVPISNHLYFYWYRQILGQKVEFLVSFYNNEISEKSEIFDDQFSVERPDGSNFTLKIRSTKLEDSAMYFCASSEGGSTDTQYFGPGTRLTVL.

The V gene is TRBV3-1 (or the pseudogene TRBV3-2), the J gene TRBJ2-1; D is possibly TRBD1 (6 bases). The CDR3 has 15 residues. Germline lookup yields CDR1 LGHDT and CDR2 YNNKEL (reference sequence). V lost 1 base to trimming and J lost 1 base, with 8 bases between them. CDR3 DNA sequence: TGTGCCAGCAGCCAAGCCAGGGGTTCCTACAATGAGCAGTTCTTC. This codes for CASSQARGSYNEQFF.

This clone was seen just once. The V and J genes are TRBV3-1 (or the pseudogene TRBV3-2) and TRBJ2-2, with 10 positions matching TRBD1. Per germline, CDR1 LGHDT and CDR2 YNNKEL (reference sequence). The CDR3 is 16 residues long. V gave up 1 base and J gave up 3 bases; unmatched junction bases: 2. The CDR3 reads CASSQGQGAHTGELFF. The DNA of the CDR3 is TGTGCCAGCAGCCAAGGACAGGGGGCGCACACCGGGGAGCTGTTTTTT.

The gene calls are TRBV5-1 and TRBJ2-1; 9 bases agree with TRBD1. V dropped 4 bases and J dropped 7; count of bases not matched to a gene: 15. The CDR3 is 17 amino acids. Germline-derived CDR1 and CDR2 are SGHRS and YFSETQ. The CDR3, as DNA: TGCGCCAGCAGCCTCCGGGACAGGGAGTTTATTCGGAATGAGCAGTTCTTC. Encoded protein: CASSLRDREFIRNEQFF. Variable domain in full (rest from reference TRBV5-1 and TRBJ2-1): KAGVTQTPRYLIKTRGQQVTLSCSPISGHRSVSWYQQTPGQGLQFLFEYFSETQRNKGNFPGRFSGRQFSNSRSEMNVSTLELGDSALYLCASSLRDREFIRNEQFFGPGTRLTVL.

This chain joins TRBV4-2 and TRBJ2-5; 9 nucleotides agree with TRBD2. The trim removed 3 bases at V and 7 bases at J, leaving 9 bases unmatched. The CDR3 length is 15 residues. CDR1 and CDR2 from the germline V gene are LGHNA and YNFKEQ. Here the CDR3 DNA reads TGTGCCAGCAGCCATGAGCGGGGGGAGCTCGGGACCCAGTACTTC. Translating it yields CASSHERGELGTQYF.

CDR3 bases: TGTGCCAGCGTCAACAGGAACACTGAAGCTTTCTTT. Its protein is CASVNRNTEAFF. The chain has TRBV12-3 or TRBV12-4 and TRBJ1-1; D not certain. The V gene lost 8 bases and the J gene lost 1 base, with 8 bases spanning the gap. The CDR3 extends over 12 amino acids.

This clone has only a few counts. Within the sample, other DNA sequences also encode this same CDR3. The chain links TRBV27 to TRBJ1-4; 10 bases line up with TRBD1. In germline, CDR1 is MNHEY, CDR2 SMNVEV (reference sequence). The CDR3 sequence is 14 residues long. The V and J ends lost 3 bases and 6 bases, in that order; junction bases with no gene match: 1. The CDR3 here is CASSLGQGYEKLFF. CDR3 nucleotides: TGTGCCAGCAGTTTGGGACAGGGGTATGAAAAACTGTTTTTT.

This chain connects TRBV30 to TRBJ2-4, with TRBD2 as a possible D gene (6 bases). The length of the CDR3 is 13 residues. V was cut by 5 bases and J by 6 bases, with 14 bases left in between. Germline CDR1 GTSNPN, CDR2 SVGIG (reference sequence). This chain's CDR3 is CAWSRGERNIQYF. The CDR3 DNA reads TGTGCCTGGTCTCGCGGGGAGAGAAACATTCAGTACTTC.